This T cell receptor (beta chain) stems from a study of blood T cell repertoires in COVID-19. Sequencing used immunoSEQ multiplex PCR; TCRdb keeps in-frame clones, though not all of them. Of about 210,000 clones in the sample, around 86% are singletons; the top ten hold 7.2%. Sequenced: PBMCs or T cells enriched from blood (not recorded which). This TCR was sampled from a young man in a cohort exposed to, infected with or recovered from COVID-19 (not recorded which).

CDR3 region: CASSYSAGQGGGYTF. The CDR3 region has the DNA TGTGCCAGCAGTTACTCCGCGGGACAGGGAGGTGGCTACACCTTC. The chain employs TRBV6-5 and TRBJ1-2; TRBD1 matches 9 bases. V lost 0 bases, J lost 7 bases, and 6 bases stayed unmatched. This CDR3 is 15 amino acids long. Germline V gives CDR1 MNHEY, CDR2 SVGAGI.